This is a list of T cell receptor beta chains from one sample in a study of siplizumab effects on memory and regulatory T cells. The method was immunoSEQ multiplex PCR; TCRdb's version includes in-frame clones alone and lacks a portion of them. The sample has tens of thousands of clones, 93% seen once. Material: CD8+ T cells sorted from blood. The receptors derive from a human donor in good health. Each CDR3 is given with its conserved first and last residue. The order of the fields is clone size, J gene, D gene, V gene, CDR3 protein, CDR3 DNA. The D gene is left open where the match is weak. Rows may omit the clone size; those that give it use once, few, many or a size class.

>-|TRBJ2-1|-|TRBV27
CASSAGAGSGEQFF
TGTGCCAGCAGTGCGGGGGCGGGTTCGGGTGAGCAGTTCTTC
>-|TRBJ2-1|TRBD2|TRBV14
CASSQVILAGEYNEQFF
TGTGCCAGCAGCCAAGTGATACTAGCGGGAGAGTACAATGAGCAGTTCTTC
>-|TRBJ2-1|TRBD2|TRBV7-6
CASSLGAGGLNEQFF
TGTGCCAGCAGCTTAGGGGCGGGAGGGCTGAATGAGCAGTTCTTC
>-|TRBJ1-2|-|TRBV19
CASLKGLRDGYTF
TGTGCCAGTCTAAAGGGCCTACGGGATGGCTACACCTTC
>-|TRBJ2-7|TRBD2|TRBV11-3
CASSVAGTYEQYF
TGTGCCAGCAGCGTAGCGGGAACCTACGAGCAGTACTTC
>-|TRBJ2-5|TRBD1|TRBV30
CAWKETGETQYF
TGTGCCTGGAAGGAGACAGGGGAGACCCAGTACTTC
>few|TRBJ2-5|-|TRBV9
CASSVEGNHQETQYF
TGTGCCAGCAGCGTAGAGGGAAATCACCAAGAGACCCAGTACTTC
>-|TRBJ2-1|-|TRBV7-9
CASSFLDNEQFF
TGTGCCAGCAGCTTTCTGGACAATGAGCAGTTCTTC
>-|TRBJ2-5|-|TRBV2
CASSGSGTPTETQYF
TGTGCCAGCAGTGGGTCCGGGACCCCTACGGAGACCCAGTACTTC
>-|TRBJ2-5|TRBD2|TRBV6-5
CASSSSGGAAETQYF
TGTGCCAGCAGTTCCTCCGGGGGGGCCGCTGAGACCCAGTACTTC
>-|TRBJ1-5|TRBD1|TRBV30
CAWSGQGGQPQHF
TGTGCCTGGAGTGGACAGGGGGGACAGCCCCAGCATTTT
>-|TRBJ2-3|TRBD2|TRBV5-3
CARSSPGLETDTQYF
TGTGCCAGAAGCTCCCCGGGACTAGAGACAGATACGCAGTATTTT
>once|TRBJ1-3|-|TRBV7-8
CASSQRRDGLSGNTIYF
TGTGCCAGCAGCCAAAGGCGGGACGGCCTCTCTGGAAACACCATATATTTT
>once|TRBJ1-1|-|TRBV11-2
CASSLGGQNTEAFF
TGTGCCAGCAGCTTAGGAGGGCAGAACACTGAAGCTTTCTTT